The text below deals with one TCR beta chain. Its antigen is undetermined. Other DNA sequences from this sample encode an identical CDR3 as well. The data belong to a study of cytomegalovirus exposure and HLA in healthy donors. Across the whole study: Drawn from HLA-typed donors, tens of millions of unique TCRs were held in an early data release. Regarding the study as a whole: When analyzed later, a missense DCLRE1C variant was found to be linked to TCR beta V- and J-gene trimming.

The PCR ran on 60 Vbeta and 13 Jbeta primers. Assay: immunoSEQ multiplex PCR; the TCRdb copy retains only in-frame clones and omits some. This sample has approximately 200,000 clones; roughly four fifths occur once, and the top ten carry under 0.25%. The CDR3 spans 14 residues. V trimming: 5 bases; J trimming: 4 bases; junction bases outside the gene matches: 2. Germline assignment: CDR1 SEHNR and CDR2 FQNEAQ (reference sequence). The receptor comes from a girl aged 2-10 years in good health and CMV-seronegative. The V and J genes are TRBV7-9 and TRBJ2-5; TRBD2 matches at 12 bases. The sample taken for sequencing was PBMCs. This CDR3 reads CASSPGLAGETQYF. In DNA, the CDR3 is TGTGCCAGCAGCCCGGGACTAGCGGGAGAGACCCAGTACTTC.